This TCR beta chain was profiled in a study of Ad26.COV2.S vaccination and SARS-CoV-2 variants. Across the whole study: The trial was COV1001 and the donor's arm was Ad26.COV2.S. Once, or twice with 56 days between doses, Ad26.COV2.S was given intramuscularly.

Whole-study findings and limits: Assessments of TCR breadth and depth may have underestimated the total T cell responses. Vaccine recipients posted higher spike-specific TCR breadth than their placebo counterparts.

Comments on this clone: Its target is unknown.

In germline, CDR1 is LGHDT, CDR2 YNNKEL (reference sequence). The CDR3 extends over 15 amino acids. V shed 1 base and J shed 2 bases, with 11 bases lying between them. The data were produced by immunoSEQ multiplex PCR, yet TCRdb's version contains in-frame clones alone and is incomplete. The sample records about 350,000 clones, approximately 90% being singletons. The treatment: 19 received Ad26.COV2.S at low or high dose, single or two shots; 5 received placebo; per-sample allocation not given. Specimen acquisition occurred on day 63 following the initial vaccine or placebo injection. V gene TRBV3-1 (or the pseudogene TRBV3-2) combines with J gene TRBJ2-5, with D perhaps TRBD1 or TRBD2 (5 bases each). Material: peripheral blood, obtained in a trial of Ad26.COV2.S vaccine versus placebo. This sequence originates from a person aged 18-65 years who received the Ad26.COV2.S COVID-19 vaccine or a placebo. The DNA for the CDR3 is TGTGCCAGCAGCCAAGTTAGGGGAGCTCAAGAGACCCAGTACTTC. Protein sequence: CASSQVRGAQETQYF.